A single sample gave rise to the 27 T cell receptor beta chains below, sequenced in a study of blood T cells in healthy people across ages. A second PCR of 7 to 11 cycles used a sample-barcoded 5' primer and a J-beta primer mix. Each CDR3 protein gets one entry after TCRdb re-called the 5' RACE reads with MiXCR. The sample has fewer than 1,000,000 distinct CDR3 sequences, about 47% seen once. The sample consisted of blood. These receptors all come from a man aged 80 or over in good health.

The V gene is TRBV28, the J gene TRBJ2-2, with D perhaps given as TRBD1 or TRBD2 (5 bases each). V dropped 7 bases and J dropped 4 bases, with 13 bases sitting between them. The CDR3 totals 14 residues. Per the germline V gene, CDR1 is MDHEN and CDR2 is SYDVKM. CDR3 coding DNA: TGTGCCAGCACCCGGGGCACGGGCACCGGGGAGCTGTTTTTT. It encodes CASTRGTGTGELFF.

The chain is built from TRBV7-3 and TRBJ2-7; tentatively, D is TRBD1 (5 bases). Gene TRBJ2-5 matches the end of the DNA better, so the J call may be wrong. This CDR3 region has 13 residues. The germline V gene has CDR1 SGHTA and CDR2 FQGTGA. The CDR3 region is CASSAQVAETQYF. In DNA, the CDR3 is TGTGCCAGCAGCGCACAGGTCGCGGAGACCCAGTACTTC.

The V and J genes are TRBV7-2 and TRBJ1-5, with TRBD1 as a possible D gene (5 bases). This CDR3 is built from 14 residues. Trimming left V 1 base short and J 5 bases short, with 9 bases between. Germline CDR1 SGHTA, CDR2 FQGNSA. For the CDR3, the DNA is TGTGCCAGCAGCTTAGAGGGGTCCGATCAGCCCCAGCATTTT. It translates to CASSLEGSDQPQHF.

CDR3 protein: CASSPGTTYWDTQYF. DNA of the CDR3: TGCGCCAGCAGCCCCGGGACTACCTACTGGGATACGCAGTATTTT. V and J are TRBV5-1 and TRBJ2-3, with 7 bases identical to TRBD2. Germline CDR1 SGHRS, CDR2 YFSETQ. V dropped 4 bases and J dropped 6; count of bases not matched to a gene: 11. CDR3 length: 15 residues.

The chain uses TRBV15 and TRBJ2-7, with D perhaps matching TRBD1 or TRBD2 (5 bases each). The DNA end is more similar to TRBJ2-5, so the J call may be wrong. The CDR3 is 15 residues long. Germline CDR1 is LNHNV and CDR2 is YYDKDF (reference sequence). CDR3 sequence reads: CATSRAGRQQETQYF. CDR3 coding DNA: TGTGCCACCAGCAGAGCGGGACGCCAGCAAGAGACCCAGTACTTC.

The chain is built from TRBV20-1 and TRBJ2-7; a weak D match, TRBD1 (5 bases). Looked up from germline, CDR1 is DFQATT and CDR2 is SNEGSKA (reference sequence). CDR3 size: 13 residues. Trimming removed 3 bases at V and 2 bases at J, with 11 bases between. CDR3 in amino acids: CSARPRATYEQYF. CDR3 in DNA: TGCAGTGCTAGGCCCAGGGCCACCTACGAGCAGTACTTC.

This clonotype was picked up a small number of times. J is TRBJ2-1 and V is TRBV29-1; D possibly corresponds to TRBD2 (5 bases). This CDR3 comprises 12 residues. Per the germline V gene, CDR1 is SQVTM and CDR2 is ANQGSEA. V was trimmed by 4 bases and J by 9 bases, leaving 13 bases between them. CDR3 in amino acids: CSVVDWRAEQFF. CDR3 in DNA: TGCAGCGTTGTCGACTGGCGGGCTGAGCAGTTCTTC.

This clonotype was counted once. The V gene is TRBV29-1, the J gene TRBJ2-7; 8 positions agree with TRBD1. V was pared by 6 bases and J by 5 bases, with 6 bases of the junction left unmatched. Germline lookup yields CDR1 SQVTM and CDR2 ANQGSEA. The CDR3 totals 12 residues. DNA of the CDR3: TGCAGCGTAGGACAGGGTACCCACGAGCAGTACTTC. Translating gives CSVGQGTHEQYF.

The CDR3 coding sequence is TGTGCCAGCAGGTGGGATATGGGCCAGGGCACCGGGGAGCTGTTTTTT. Its translation is CASRWDMGQGTGELFF. The chain links TRBV12-3 or TRBV12-4 to TRBJ2-2, with D perhaps matching TRBD1 (5 bases). The CDR3 consists of 16 residues. V was clipped by 6 bases and J by 4 bases, with 18 bases between them.

This sequence joins TRBV14 and TRBJ2-1; D is unresolved. Trimming took off 1 base at V and 10 bases at J, with 11 bases between the two ends. Per the germline V gene, CDR1 is SGHDN and CDR2 is FVKESK. This CDR3 has 13 residues. The CDR3 bases are TGTGCCAGCAGCCAAGTAAAGGCTGGGGAGCAGTTCTTC. Translated: CASSQVKAGEQFF.

Many counts were recorded for this clonotype. This chain connects TRBV29-1 to TRBJ2-7; the match to TRBD1 covers 7 bases. After removal of 7 bases from V and 6 bases from J, the junction contained 9 bases not matched to a gene. The CDR3 spans 12 residues. Germline values: CDR1 SQVTM, CDR2 ANQGSEA. The DNA for the CDR3 is TGCAGCGGTTACGACAGGGCCGGCGAGCAGTACTTC. This sequence encodes CSGYDRAGEQYF.

In this sample, this clonotype turned up many times. The chain employs TRBV12-3 or TRBV12-4 and TRBJ1-6; 8 positions agree with TRBD1. Trimming cost V 4 bases and J 5 bases; bases outside gene matches: 7. This CDR3 region has 16 residues. CDR3 in amino acids: CASSSTGGIDNSPLHF. The CDR3 DNA is TGTGCCAGCAGTTCCACAGGGGGGATCGATAATTCACCCCTCCACTTT.

V usage is TRBV28 and J usage is TRBJ1-1; maybe TRBD1 (5 bases). V lost 5 bases to trimming and J lost 4 bases, with 11 bases between them. Germline CDR1 is MDHEN and CDR2 is SYDVKM. The CDR3 extends over 13 amino acids. Here the CDR3 reads CASSEVGTTEAFF. In DNA, the CDR3 is TGTGCCAGCAGTGAGGTTGGGACCACTGAAGCTTTCTTT.

The chain combines TRBV11-2 with TRBJ2-1; D possibly corresponds to TRBD2 (5 bases). Trimming took off 5 bases at V and 6 bases at J, with 11 bases between the two ends. CDR1 and CDR2 from the germline V gene are SGHAT and FQNNGV. The CDR3 is made up of 13 amino acids. Written as DNA, the CDR3 is TGTGCCAGCAGCCGGGGTAGCGTCAATGAGCAGTTCTTC. Translation: CASSRGSVNEQFF.

The V call is TRBV28, the J call TRBJ2-1; 12 bases are a match to TRBD2. The V segment lost 5 bases and the J segment 7 bases; nucleotides outside the gene matches: 9. The CDR3 sequence is 16 residues long. CDR1 is MDHEN, CDR2 SYDVKM, per germline. The DNA of the CDR3 is TGTGCCAGCAGTCCAGGACTAGCGGGGCTTAGAAATGAGCAGTTCTTC. This translates into CASSPGLAGLRNEQFF.

The chain is built from TRBV20-1 and TRBJ1-4; no reliable D call. Trimming pared 3 bases from V and 7 bases from J, leaving 12 bases between. Germline values: CDR1 DFQATT, CDR2 SNEGSKA (reference sequence). The CDR3 is 13 amino acids. CDR3 DNA sequence: TGCAGTGCTAGGGGGAACATAATTGAAAAACTGTTTTTT. This encodes CSARGNIIEKLFF.

This clonotype has ten or more counts. The chain combines TRBV28 with TRBJ2-1, with 7 positions matching TRBD2. V lost 7 bases to trimming and J lost 5 bases; unmatched junction nucleotides: 14. Germline assignment: CDR1 MDHEN and CDR2 SYDVKM. The CDR3 contains 16 residues. The CDR3 is CASTTWGGWANNEQFF. CDR3 bases: TGTGCCAGCACCACTTGGGGGGGTTGGGCCAACAATGAGCAGTTCTTC.

The chain uses TRBV6-5 and TRBJ2-7, with TRBD1 identical over 7 bases. Germline values: CDR1 MNHEY, CDR2 SVGAGI. The junction had 9 bases not matched to a gene; V was cut back by 4 bases and J by 0 bases. The CDR3 has 16 amino acids. The CDR3 is CASSSRGLQVSYEQYF. The CDR3 nucleotides are TGTGCCAGCAGTTCTAGGGGGCTTCAGGTCTCCTACGAGCAGTACTTC.

This clonotype was picked up a small number of times. This rearrangement joins TRBV20-1 to TRBJ1-5, with a tentative D call TRBD1 (5 bases). This CDR3 spans 14 amino acids. Deletions cut 2 bases from V and 0 bases from J, with 8 bases between. Per germline, CDR1 DFQATT and CDR2 SNEGSKA (reference sequence). The CDR3 reads CSARRGDSNQPQHF. In DNA form, the CDR3 reads TGCAGTGCTAGAAGGGGAGATAGCAATCAGCCCCAGCATTTT.

This clonotype was observed a few times. The chain joins TRBV24-1 to TRBJ2-1, with D possibly being TRBD1 (6 bases). CDR1 and CDR2 (germline): KGHDR, SFDVKD. V lost 5 bases, J lost 9 bases, and 31 bases lay in between. The CDR3 has 19 amino acids. CDR3 region: CATSGSTGIPDKINAEQFF. The CDR3 DNA is TGTGCCACCAGTGGCTCTACAGGGATCCCAGACAAGATTAACGCTGAGCAGTTCTTC.

J is TRBJ2-4 and V is TRBV12-3 or TRBV12-4; the match to TRBD1 covers 9 bases. The tail of the sequence fits TRBJ2-7 better, so the J call may be wrong. The CDR3 has 15 amino acids. The CDR3 DNA reads as TGTGCCGGCATTAAGGGGACAGGGTATATTCCCGAGCAGTACTTC. Protein: CAGIKGTGYIPEQYF.

The CDR3 here is CSVEYPSGSLETQYF. CDR3 in DNA: TGCAGCGTTGAATACCCTAGCGGGAGCTTGGAGACCCAGTACTTC. This sequence joins TRBV29-1 and TRBJ2-5; 10 bases align to TRBD2. J lost 5 bases, V lost 2 bases, and 8 bases had no gene match. The CDR3 has 15 residues. Germline V gives CDR1 SQVTM, CDR2 ANQGSEA.

This clonotype was seen only once. The chain links TRBV5-1 to TRBJ2-7, with D unclear. The germline gives CDR1 SGHRS, CDR2 YFSETQ. V was clipped by 0 bases and J by 5 bases, with 18 bases between them. The CDR3 extends over 16 amino acids. CDR3 sequence (DNA): TGCGCCAGCAGCTTGGGTACAAGGACGGAGACCGACGAGCAGTACTTC. Its protein product is CASSLGTRTETDEQYF.

The chain links TRBV20-1 to TRBJ1-4, with 8 positions matching TRBD1. This CDR3 has 14 residues. Per germline, CDR1 DFQATT and CDR2 SNEGSKA (reference sequence). With V trimmed by 3 bases and J by 8 bases, 8 bases remained unmatched. The CDR3 reads CSASPSGGEEKLFF. CDR3 DNA: TGCAGTGCTAGTCCTTCAGGGGGCGAAGAAAAACTGTTTTTT.

This clonotype was counted many times. J is TRBJ2-1 and V is TRBV5-1; D not resolved. CDR3 length equals 15 residues. V lost 0 bases to trimming and J lost 0 bases, with 7 bases between them. CDR1 is SGHRS, CDR2 YFSETQ, per germline. CDR3 coding DNA: TGCGCCAGCAGCTTGGAGGGTACCTCCTACAATGAGCAGTTCTTC. Translating it yields CASSLEGTSYNEQFF.

This clonotype has a handful of counts. The V call is TRBV5-1, the J call TRBJ2-5; TRBD1 agrees at 9 bases. V lost 0 bases and J lost 4; bases outside the gene matches: 4. CDR3 length: 15 residues. Germline V CDR1 and CDR2: SGHRS, YFSETQ. DNA of the CDR3: TGCGCCAGCAGCTTGGCCGGACAGGGGTTAGAGACCCAGTACTTC. Its translation is CASSLAGQGLETQYF.

V is TRBV2 and J is TRBJ1-1; the D gene is possibly TRBD1 (6 bases). Trimming left V 7 bases short and J 4 bases short, with 13 bases between. This CDR3 region has 13 residues. The germline gives CDR1 SNHLY, CDR2 FYNNEI. CDR3 sequence reads: CASKGQGITEAFF. CDR3 DNA sequence: TGTGCCAGCAAGGGGCAGGGGATCACTGAAGCTTTCTTT.